Following are 25 T cell receptor beta chains from one sample sequenced in a study of shared clonotypes between healthy human individuals. Naive CD8 isolation took CD45RO-negative cells positively selected for CCR7 and excluded terminally differentiated effector memory CD45RA+ cells. Using immunoSEQ multiplex PCR, the repertoire was profiled, and TCRdb retains in-frame clones only, with some absent. The sample lists about 2.2 million clones, 93% occurring once. The sample taken for sequencing was naive CD8+ T cells from PBMCs. Receptors were obtained from a man between 18 and 35 years old in good health. Some clones in this sample may be carry-over from other donors' samples.

The chain has TRBV14 and TRBJ1-2; D unresolved. CDR1 and CDR2 from the germline V gene are SGHDN and FVKESK. This CDR3 is built from 15 residues. Between the trimmed V and J ends, which lost 0 bases and 8 bases, there was a span of 16 bases. The CDR3 protein is CASSQDRLTAYGYTF. The CDR3 DNA follows: TGTGCCAGCAGCCAAGATCGTTTAACAGCTTACGGCTACACCTTC.

This CDR3 reads CASSPTRSYNEQFF. In DNA, the CDR3 is TGTGCCAGCAGCCCCACCAGATCTTACAATGAGCAGTTCTTC. The rearrangement joins TRBV13 to TRBJ2-1; no clear D gene. The CDR3 is made up of 14 amino acids. Between the trimmed V and J ends, which lost 5 bases and 4 bases, there was a span of 12 bases. CDR1 PRHDT and CDR2 FYEKMQ come from the germline V gene (reference sequence).

V is TRBV7-2 and J is TRBJ1-3; tentative D call: TRBD1 (6 bases). The CDR3 totals 18 residues. V was clipped by 2 bases and J by 4 bases, with 21 bases between them. Germline CDR1 reads SGHTA; CDR2 reads FQGNSA. Here the CDR3 DNA reads TGTGCCAGCAGCTTATTGGGTCCGGGGGCGGAAGGCGGAAACACCATATATTTT. Translated: CASSLLGPGAEGGNTIYF.

The chain carries TRBV11-1 and TRBJ1-1; a possible D gene is TRBD1 (5 bases). The ends were cut back, 4 bases at V and 3 bases at J, with 12 bases in the middle. The CDR3 is 14 amino acids. Germline-derived CDR1 and CDR2 are SGHAT and FQDESV (reference sequence). The CDR3 DNA sequence: TGTGCCAGCAGCTCCGACAGAGATTACACTGAAGCTTTCTTT. Residues: CASSSDRDYTEAFF.

This clone appeared a single time. One end of the junction is discordant with germline, which a read error may explain. The J gene is TRBJ2-7, the V gene TRBV10-2; TRBD2 is a possible D gene (6 bases). The CDR3 contains 15 residues. The germline gives CDR1 WSHSY, CDR2 SAAADI. The CDR3 region is CASRDAGTGAYEQYF. In DNA, the CDR3 is TGCGCCAGCCGTGATGCCGGGACGGGGGCCTACGAGCAGTACTTC.

J is TRBJ1-4 and V is TRBV14, with D possibly being TRBD1 (6 bases). The CDR3 loop spans 14 amino acids. CDR1 SGHDN and CDR2 FVKESK come from the germline V gene. Trimming stripped 1 base from V and 4 bases from J, with 7 bases between. CDR3 residues: CASSQAGVNEKLFF. The DNA for the CDR3 is TGTGCCAGCAGCCAAGCAGGGGTTAATGAAAAACTGTTTTTT.

This chain connects TRBV4-1 to TRBJ1-3; 9 bases are shared with TRBD1. After removal of 3 bases from V and 7 bases from J, the junction contained 13 bases not matched to a gene. CDR3 length: 17 residues. The germline V gene encodes CDR1 MGHRA and CDR2 YSYEKL. This chain's CDR3 is CASSHGDRVGLGNTIYF. CDR3 bases: TGCGCCAGCAGCCACGGGGACAGGGTGGGATTGGGGAACACCATATATTTT.

This clone was observed a handful of times. This rearrangement joins TRBV7-9 to TRBJ1-2, with D uncertain. Trimming cost V 5 bases and J 4 bases, with 8 bases left between them. Germline loops: CDR1 SEHNR, CDR2 FQNEAQ (reference sequence). This CDR3 contains 12 residues. The DNA for the CDR3 is TGTGCCAGCAGCCCCATGGGCTATGGCTACACCTTC. It specifies CASSPMGYGYTF.

CDR3 sequence: CSVAGQEVRDTEAFF. The CDR3 DNA sequence: TGCAGCGTTGCTGGACAGGAGGTAAGGGACACTGAAGCTTTCTTT. This chain joins TRBV29-1 and TRBJ1-1, with 7 bases that match TRBD1. With 4 bases clipped from V and 3 bases from J, the junction kept 11 bases outside the gene matches. The germline gives CDR1 SQVTM, CDR2 ANQGSEA. This CDR3 contains 15 residues.

The chain links TRBV9 to TRBJ2-2, with 13 nucleotides matching TRBD2. Germline V gives CDR1 SGDLS, CDR2 YYNGEE. This CDR3 comprises 18 residues. V gave up 0 bases and J gave up 7 bases; unmatched junction bases: 9. The CDR3 spells CASSVGVGLAGAGGELFF. CDR3 nucleotide sequence: TGTGCCAGCAGCGTAGGGGTTGGACTAGCGGGAGCGGGCGGGGAGCTGTTTTTT.

The rearrangement uses TRBV4-1 and TRBJ2-1, with D tentatively TRBD1 (5 bases). The CDR3 covers 17 residues. Germline assignment: CDR1 MGHRA and CDR2 YSYEKL. The ends were cut back, 2 bases at V and 0 bases at J, with 14 bases in the middle. CDR3 region: CASSQRGSRSSYNEQFF. CDR3 sequence (DNA): TGCGCCAGCAGCCAAAGGGGTAGCAGAAGCTCCTACAATGAGCAGTTCTTC.

On this clone: Different DNA sequences within this sample yield the same CDR3. The V and J genes are TRBV27 and TRBJ2-1; D remains unclear. The V gene's germline CDR1 is MNHEY and CDR2 SMNVEV (reference sequence). The CDR3 consists of 12 residues. Trimming removed 3 bases from V and 7 bases from J, with 7 bases in between. CDR3 in DNA: TGTGCCAGCAGTTTGTGGGGTAATGAGCAGTTCTTC. Translation gives CASSLWGNEQFF.

The J gene is TRBJ2-7, the V gene TRBV4-2; D not resolved. Germline CDR1 is LGHNA and CDR2 is YNFKEQ. The CDR3 has 14 residues. V lost 1 base and J lost 1, with 8 bases in between. CDR3 sequence reads: CASSQAGQSYEQYF. The CDR3 region has the DNA TGTGCCAGCAGCCAAGCGGGCCAGTCCTACGAGCAGTACTTC.

In regard to this clone: Additional DNA sequences in this sample encode the identical CDR3. The gene calls are TRBV9 and TRBJ2-5; 9 bases fit TRBD1. The CDR3 length is 14 residues. V lost 2 bases to trimming and J lost 1 base; unmatched junction nucleotides: 0. Germline V gene lookup returns CDR1 SGDLS and CDR2 YYNGEE. In DNA, the CDR3 is TGTGCCAGCAGCGTGGGACAGGGCCAAGAGACCCAGTACTTC. It yields the protein CASSVGQGQETQYF.

This chain links TRBV27 with TRBJ2-1; tentatively, D is TRBD1 (6 bases). The V end lost 5 bases, the J end lost 12 bases, and 14 bases lay between the germline ends. This CDR3 contains 12 residues. Looked up from germline, CDR1 is MNHEY and CDR2 is SMNVEV (reference sequence). The CDR3 here is CASSIGGSGQFF. The CDR3 DNA reads TGTGCCAGCAGTATAGGGGGTTCTGGGCAGTTCTTC.

This clone was seen once. Other DNA sequences of this sample code for an identical CDR3. This chain uses TRBV28 with TRBJ2-7; the D gene could be TRBD1 or TRBD2 (5 bases each). From germline, CDR1 is MDHEN and CDR2 SYDVKM. V lost 5 bases and J lost 2, with 10 bases in between. There are 13 residues in the CDR3. CDR3 bases: TGTGCCAGCAGTGATCGGGGCCCCTACGAGCAGTACTTC. It codes for CASSDRGPYEQYF.

The count of this clone is one. The chain is built from TRBV5-5 and TRBJ2-7; 7 nucleotides align to TRBD1. The trim removed 4 bases at V and 1 base at J, leaving 2 bases unmatched. The germline gives CDR1 SGHKS, CDR2 YYEKEE (reference sequence). The CDR3 covers 13 residues. CDR3 protein: CASSVDRSYEQYF. CDR3 DNA: TGTGCCAGCAGCGTGGACAGGTCCTACGAGCAGTACTTC.

This chain links TRBV4-3 with TRBJ1-5; the D is unclear. With 0 bases removed from V and 7 bases from J, the gap between germline ends came to 13 bases. This CDR3 comprises 15 residues. The germline V gene has CDR1 LGHNA and CDR2 YSLEER. The CDR3 DNA follows: TGCGCCAGCAGCCAAGACGCCTATACGGGGCAGCCCCAGCATTTT. This sequence encodes CASSQDAYTGQPQHF.

The V call is TRBV28, the J call TRBJ2-7; 13 bases map to TRBD2. The CDR3 extends over 19 amino acids. V lost 4 bases, J lost 2 bases, and 14 bases stayed unmatched. In germline, CDR1 is MDHEN, CDR2 SYDVKM. DNA of the CDR3: TGTGCCAGCAGTTCAAGCCAAGGACTAGCGGGGGTTTTACCCTACGAGCAGTACTTC. Amino acid sequence: CASSSSQGLAGVLPYEQYF.

The genes are TRBV7-9 and TRBJ2-7; 11 nucleotides agree with TRBD2. CDR1 and CDR2 from the germline V gene are SEHNR and FQNEAQ (reference sequence). The V gene end was trimmed by 6 bases and the J gene end by 2 bases; junction bases not matched to a gene: 6. This CDR3 contains 15 residues. The CDR3 sequence: CASRPGTSGTYEQYF. The CDR3 DNA sequence: TGTGCCAGCAGGCCTGGGACTAGCGGTACCTACGAGCAGTACTTC. Drawing the rest from reference TRBV7-9 and TRBJ2-7, the complete variable domain is DTGVSQNPRHKITKRGQNVTFRCDPISEHNRLYWYRQTLGQGPEFLTYFQNEAQLEKSRLLSDRFSAERPKGSFSTLEIQRTEQGDSAMYLCASRPGTSGTYEQYFGPGTRLTVT.

V gene TRBV27 combines with J gene TRBJ1-1; possible D gene TRBD1, 5 bases. The V end was cut by 0 bases, the J end by 3 bases, with 20 bases between. This CDR3 is built from 18 residues. The germline V gene encodes CDR1 MNHEY and CDR2 SMNVEV (reference sequence). The CDR3: CASSLSTPAGLGDTEAFF. In nucleotides, the CDR3 is TGTGCCAGCAGTTTATCGACCCCCGCAGGTTTGGGGGACACTGAAGCTTTCTTT.

The V and J genes are TRBV5-1 and TRBJ2-1; D perhaps matches TRBD2 (6 bases). The CDR3 length is 15 residues. V lost 0 bases and J lost 8, with 15 bases in between. The germline CDR1 and CDR2 sequences are SGHRS and YFSETQ. CDR3 protein: CASSLELATGDEQFF. The CDR3 region has the DNA TGCGCCAGCAGCTTGGAGCTAGCGACTGGCGATGAGCAGTTCTTC.

This clone showed up just once. The chain has TRBV27 and TRBJ2-3, with D tentatively TRBD1 or TRBD2 (5 bases each). Trimming took 3 bases from V and 4 from J, leaving 17 bases between them. The CDR3 loop spans 16 amino acids. Germline CDR1 MNHEY, CDR2 SMNVEV (reference sequence). CDR3 amino acids: CASSFLAQRGPDTQYF. For the CDR3, the DNA is TGTGCCAGCAGTTTCCTGGCTCAGAGGGGCCCAGATACGCAGTATTTT.

The chain carries TRBV9 and TRBJ2-7; the match to TRBD2 covers 9 bases. This CDR3 region has 16 residues. Per the germline V gene, CDR1 is SGDLS and CDR2 is YYNGEE. Trimming cost V 3 bases and J 1 base; bases outside gene matches: 8. For the CDR3, the DNA is TGTGCCAGCAGCGAGGGGGGGACTAGCTCGTCCTACGAGCAGTACTTC. Amino acid sequence: CASSEGGTSSSYEQYF.

This clone appeared a few times. The chain joins TRBV16 to TRBJ1-4; D ambiguous. Germline V gene sequence: CDR1 KGHSY, CDR2 FQNENV. This CDR3 has 14 residues. Trimming removed 4 bases at V and 5 bases at J, with 11 bases between. The CDR3 coding sequence is TGTGCCAGCAGCCTCGGGGAAATCAATGAAAAACTGTTTTTT. Its protein product is CASSLGEINEKLFF.